The sequence of this T cell receptor (beta chain) was determined in a study of blood T cell repertoires in COVID-19. The overall study: Samples taken during acute and convalescent COVID-19 were collected in the United States, Italy and Spain. PBMCs, B-cell-depleted T cells, or T cells provided the cDNA or gDNA that made up the material.

The length of the CDR3 is 13 residues. The germline V gene has CDR1 SGHRS and CDR2 YFSETQ. Between the trimmed V and J ends, which lost 4 bases and 3 bases, there was a span of 10 bases. As processed by the authors: Estimates of nucleated cell counts were drawn from the amplification of reference gene primers. Some clones are missing from TCRdb's copy, which holds only in-frame ones; the method was immunoSEQ multiplex PCR. For V, J and clone size, that table is used; D and trimming come from the DNA. The sample yields 60,000 to 85,000 clones, roughly 73% seen once. The source of this sequence is a woman in her sixties with acute or convalescent COVID-19. The chain carries TRBV5-1 and TRBJ2-5; D is perhaps TRBD2 (6 bases). Sequencing was carried out using peripheral blood. Here the CDR3 DNA reads TGCGCCAGCAGCCAGGAGGGGAAAGAGACCCAGTACTTC. This sequence encodes CASSQEGKETQYF.